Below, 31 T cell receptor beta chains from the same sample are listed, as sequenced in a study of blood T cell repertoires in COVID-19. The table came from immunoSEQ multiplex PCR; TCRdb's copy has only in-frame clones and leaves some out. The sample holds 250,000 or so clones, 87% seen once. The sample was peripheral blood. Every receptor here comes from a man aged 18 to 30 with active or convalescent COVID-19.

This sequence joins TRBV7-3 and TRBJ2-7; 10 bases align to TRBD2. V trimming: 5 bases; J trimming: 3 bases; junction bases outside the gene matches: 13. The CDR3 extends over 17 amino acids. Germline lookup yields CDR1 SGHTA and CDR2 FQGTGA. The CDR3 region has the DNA TGTGCCAGCAGCCCTGGAGGGATTACTAGCGGGATCTACGAGCAGTACTTC. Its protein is CASSPGGITSGIYEQYF.

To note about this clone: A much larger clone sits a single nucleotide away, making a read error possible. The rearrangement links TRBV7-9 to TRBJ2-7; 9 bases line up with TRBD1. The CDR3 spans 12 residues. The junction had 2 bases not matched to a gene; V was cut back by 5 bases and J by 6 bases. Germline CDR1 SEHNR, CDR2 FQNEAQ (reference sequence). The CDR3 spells CASSPDRGEQYF. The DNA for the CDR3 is TGTGCCAGCAGCCCGGACAGGGGCGAGCAGTACTTC.

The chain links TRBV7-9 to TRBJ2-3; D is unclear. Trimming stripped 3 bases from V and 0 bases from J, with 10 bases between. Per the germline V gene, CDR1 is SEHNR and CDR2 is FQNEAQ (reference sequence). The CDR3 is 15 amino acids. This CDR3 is CASSFGDFSTDTQYF. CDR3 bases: TGTGCCAGCAGCTTTGGAGATTTCAGCACAGATACGCAGTATTTT.

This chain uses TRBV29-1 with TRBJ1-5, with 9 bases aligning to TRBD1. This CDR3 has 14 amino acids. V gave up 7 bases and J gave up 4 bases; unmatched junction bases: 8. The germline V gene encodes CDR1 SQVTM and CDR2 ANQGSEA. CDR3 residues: CSARQGGINQPQHF. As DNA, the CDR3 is TGCAGCGCTCGACAGGGGGGCATAAATCAGCCCCAGCATTTT.

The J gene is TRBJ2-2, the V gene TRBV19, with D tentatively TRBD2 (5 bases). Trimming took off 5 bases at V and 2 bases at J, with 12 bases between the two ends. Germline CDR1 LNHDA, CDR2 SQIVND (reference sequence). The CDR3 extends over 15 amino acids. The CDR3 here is CASSLAFSNTGELFF. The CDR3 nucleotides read TGTGCCAGTAGTCTAGCCTTTTCTAACACCGGGGAGCTGTTTTTT.

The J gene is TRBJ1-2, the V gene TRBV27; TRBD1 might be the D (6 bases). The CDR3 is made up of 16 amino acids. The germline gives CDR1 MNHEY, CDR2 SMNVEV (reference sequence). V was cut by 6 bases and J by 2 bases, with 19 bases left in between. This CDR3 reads CASRALGGASNYGYTF. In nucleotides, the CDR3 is TGTGCCAGCAGAGCCCTCGGGGGGGCATCCAACTATGGCTACACCTTC.

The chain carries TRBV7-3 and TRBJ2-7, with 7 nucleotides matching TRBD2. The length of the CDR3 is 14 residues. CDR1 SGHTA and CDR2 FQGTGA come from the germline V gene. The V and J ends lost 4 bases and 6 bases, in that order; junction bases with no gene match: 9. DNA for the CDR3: TGTGCCAGCAGCTCGTCCGGGACTATCCGCGAGCAGTACTTC. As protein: CASSSSGTIREQYF.

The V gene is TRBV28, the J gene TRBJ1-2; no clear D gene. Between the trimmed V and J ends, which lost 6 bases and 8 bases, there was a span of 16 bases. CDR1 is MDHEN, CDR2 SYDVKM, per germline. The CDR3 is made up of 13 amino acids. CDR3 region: CASSSPGSGGYTF. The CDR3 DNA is TGTGCCAGCAGCTCCCCCGGCTCCGGGGGCTACACCTTC.

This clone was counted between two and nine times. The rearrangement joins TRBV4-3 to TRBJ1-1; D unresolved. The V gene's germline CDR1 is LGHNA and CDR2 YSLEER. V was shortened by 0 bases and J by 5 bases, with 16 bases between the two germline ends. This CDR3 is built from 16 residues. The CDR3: CASSQDPRVRETEAFF. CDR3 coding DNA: TGCGCCAGCAGCCAAGATCCTAGGGTTAGGGAGACTGAAGCTTTCTTT.

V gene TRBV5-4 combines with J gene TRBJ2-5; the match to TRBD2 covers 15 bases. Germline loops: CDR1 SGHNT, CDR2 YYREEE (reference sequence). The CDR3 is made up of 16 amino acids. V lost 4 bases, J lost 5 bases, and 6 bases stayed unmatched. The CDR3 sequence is CASSGGLAGGRETQYF. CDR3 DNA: TGTGCCAGCAGCGGTGGACTAGCGGGGGGGCGGGAGACCCAGTACTTC. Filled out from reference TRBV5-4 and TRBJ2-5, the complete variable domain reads ETGVTQSPTHLIKTRGQQVTLRCSSQSGHNTVSWYQQALGQGPQFIFQYYREEENGRGNFPPRFSGLQFPNYSSELNVNALELDDSALYLCASSGGLAGGRETQYFGPGTRLLVL.

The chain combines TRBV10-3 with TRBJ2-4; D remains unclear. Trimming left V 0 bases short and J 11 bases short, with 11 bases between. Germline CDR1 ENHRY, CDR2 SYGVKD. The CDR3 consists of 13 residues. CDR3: CAISESSDTVQYF. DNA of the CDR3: TGTGCCATCAGTGAGTCGTCTGATACTGTTCAGTACTTC.

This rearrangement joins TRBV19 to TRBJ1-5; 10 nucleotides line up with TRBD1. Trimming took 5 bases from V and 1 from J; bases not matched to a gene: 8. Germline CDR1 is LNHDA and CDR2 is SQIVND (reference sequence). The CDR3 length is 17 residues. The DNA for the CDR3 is TGTGCCAGTAGTCTCTCGACAGGGGGCTTGAGCAATCAGCCCCAGCATTTT. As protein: CASSLSTGGLSNQPQHF.

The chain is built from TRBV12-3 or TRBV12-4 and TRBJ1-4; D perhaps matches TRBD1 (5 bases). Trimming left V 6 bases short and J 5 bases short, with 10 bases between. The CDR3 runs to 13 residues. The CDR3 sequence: CASRPNRNEKLFF. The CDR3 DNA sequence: TGTGCCAGCAGACCGAACAGGAATGAAAAACTGTTTTTT.

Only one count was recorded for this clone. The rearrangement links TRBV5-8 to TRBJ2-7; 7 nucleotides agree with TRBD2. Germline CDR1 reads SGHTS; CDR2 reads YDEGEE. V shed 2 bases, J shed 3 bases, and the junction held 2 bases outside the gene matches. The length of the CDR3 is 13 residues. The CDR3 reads CASSFPGGYEQYF. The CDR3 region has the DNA TGTGCCAGCAGCTTTCCGGGGGGCTACGAGCAGTACTTC.

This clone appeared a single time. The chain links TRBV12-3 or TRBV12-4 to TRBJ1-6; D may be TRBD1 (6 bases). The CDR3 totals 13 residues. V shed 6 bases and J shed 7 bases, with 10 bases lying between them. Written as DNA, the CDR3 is TGTGCCAGCAGCTTAACAGGGAATTCACCCCTCCACTTT. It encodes CASSLTGNSPLHF.

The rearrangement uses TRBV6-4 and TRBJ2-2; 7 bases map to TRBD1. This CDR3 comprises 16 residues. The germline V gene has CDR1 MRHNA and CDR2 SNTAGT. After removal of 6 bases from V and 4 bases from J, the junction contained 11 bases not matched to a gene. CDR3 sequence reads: CASREGTGVGTGELFF. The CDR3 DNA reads TGTGCCAGCAGAGAAGGAACAGGGGTCGGCACCGGGGAGCTGTTTTTT.

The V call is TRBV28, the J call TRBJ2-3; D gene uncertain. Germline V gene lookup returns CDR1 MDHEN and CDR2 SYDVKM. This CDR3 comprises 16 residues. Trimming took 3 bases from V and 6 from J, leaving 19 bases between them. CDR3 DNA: TGTGCCAGCAGTTTTTTGTGGAGCGAGGTGTGGGATACGCAGTATTTT. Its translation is CASSFLWSEVWDTQYF. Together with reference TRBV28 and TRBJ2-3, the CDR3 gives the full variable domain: DVKVTQSSRYLVKRTGEKVFLECVQDMDHENMFWYRQDPGLGLRLIYFSYDVKMKEKGDIPEGYSVSREKKERFSLILESASTNQTSMYLCASSFLWSEVWDTQYFGPGTRLTVL.

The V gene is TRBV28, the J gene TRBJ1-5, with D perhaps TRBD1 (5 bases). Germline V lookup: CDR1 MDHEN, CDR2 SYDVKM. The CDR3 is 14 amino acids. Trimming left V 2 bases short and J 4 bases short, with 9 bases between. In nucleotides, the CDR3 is TGTGCCAGCAGTTTACCAGGGAAGAATCAGCCCCAGCATTTT. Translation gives CASSLPGKNQPQHF.

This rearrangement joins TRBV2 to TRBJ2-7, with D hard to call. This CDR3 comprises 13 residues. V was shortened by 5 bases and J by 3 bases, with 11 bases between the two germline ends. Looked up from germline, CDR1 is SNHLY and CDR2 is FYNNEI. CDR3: CASSSSAYYEQYF. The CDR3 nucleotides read TGTGCCAGCAGTTCCAGCGCCTACTACGAGCAGTACTTC.

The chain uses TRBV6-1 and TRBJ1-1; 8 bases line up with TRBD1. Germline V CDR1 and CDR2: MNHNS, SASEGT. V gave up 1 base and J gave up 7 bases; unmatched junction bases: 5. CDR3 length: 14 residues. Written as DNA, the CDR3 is TGTGCCAGCAGTGAAGGAGGACAGGGCATTGAAGCTTTCTTT. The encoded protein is CASSEGGQGIEAFF.

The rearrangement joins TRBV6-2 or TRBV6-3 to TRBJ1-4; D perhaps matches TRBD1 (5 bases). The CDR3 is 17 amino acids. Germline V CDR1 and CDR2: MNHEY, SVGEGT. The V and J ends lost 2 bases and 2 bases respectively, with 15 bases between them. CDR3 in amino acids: CASSYPGPRGTNEKLFF. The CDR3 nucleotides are TGTGCCAGCAGTTACCCGGGCCCACGGGGGACTAATGAAAAACTGTTTTTT.

The CDR3 bases are TGTGCCAGCAGTTCGGAGAGGGAAGGGCGTGCGCAGTATTTT. Translated, it gives CASSSEREGRAQYF. The chain has TRBV28 and TRBJ2-3, with a possible D match to TRBD2 (5 bases). Germline CDR1 is MDHEN and CDR2 is SYDVKM. The CDR3 is 14 residues long. Trimming stripped 4 bases from V and 10 bases from J, with 18 bases between. The variable domain in full, with the rest retrieved from reference TRBV28 and TRBJ2-3, is DVKVTQSSRYLVKRTGEKVFLECVQDMDHENMFWYRQDPGLGLRLIYFSYDVKMKEKGDIPEGYSVSREKKERFSLILESASTNQTSMYLCASSSEREGRAQYFGPGTRLTVL.

The chain's CDR3 is CASSLANRAYAGGEQFF. CDR3 bases: TGTGCCAGCAGCTTGGCCAACCGGGCTTACGCCGGGGGTGAGCAGTTCTTC. J is TRBJ2-1 and V is TRBV5-6; tentatively, D is TRBD2 (6 bases). The germline V and J ends were trimmed by 0 bases and 9 bases, with 22 bases remaining between them. The CDR3 runs 17 residues. Germline V gene data show CDR1 as SGHDT and CDR2 as YYEEEE.

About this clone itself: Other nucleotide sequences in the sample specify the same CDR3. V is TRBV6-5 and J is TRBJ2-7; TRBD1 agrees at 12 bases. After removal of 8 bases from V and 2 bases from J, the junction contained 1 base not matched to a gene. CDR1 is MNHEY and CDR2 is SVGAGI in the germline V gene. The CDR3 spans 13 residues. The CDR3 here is CASRDRGPYEQYF. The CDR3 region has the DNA TGTGCCAGCCGGGACAGGGGGCCCTACGAGCAGTACTTC.

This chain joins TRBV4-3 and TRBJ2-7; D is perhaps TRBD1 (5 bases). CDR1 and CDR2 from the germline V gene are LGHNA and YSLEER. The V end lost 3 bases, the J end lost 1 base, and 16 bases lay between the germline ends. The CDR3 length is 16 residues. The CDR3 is CASSQVQGGNSYEQYF. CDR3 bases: TGCGCCAGCAGCCAGGTCCAGGGCGGAAATTCCTACGAGCAGTACTTC.

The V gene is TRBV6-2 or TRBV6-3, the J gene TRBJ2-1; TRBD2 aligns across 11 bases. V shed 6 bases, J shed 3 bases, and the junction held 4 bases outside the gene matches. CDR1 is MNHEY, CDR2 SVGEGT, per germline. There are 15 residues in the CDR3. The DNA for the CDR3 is TGTGCCAGCAGCTCCGGGACTAGCGGCTACAATGAGCAGTTCTTC. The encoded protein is CASSSGTSGYNEQFF.

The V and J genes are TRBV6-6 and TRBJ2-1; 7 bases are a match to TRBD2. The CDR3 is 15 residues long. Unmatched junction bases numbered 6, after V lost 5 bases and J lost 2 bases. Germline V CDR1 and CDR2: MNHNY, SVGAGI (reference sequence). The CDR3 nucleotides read TGTGCCAGCAGTGTAACGAGCGGGGCCTACAATGAGCAGTTCTTC. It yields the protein CASSVTSGAYNEQFF.

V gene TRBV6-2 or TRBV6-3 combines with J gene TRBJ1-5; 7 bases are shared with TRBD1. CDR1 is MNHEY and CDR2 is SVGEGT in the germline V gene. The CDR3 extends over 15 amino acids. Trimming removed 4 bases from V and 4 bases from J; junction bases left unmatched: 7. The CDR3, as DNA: TGTGCCAGCAGTTCCTGGCCCAGGGGGAATCAGCCCCAGCATTTT. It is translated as CASSSWPRGNQPQHF.

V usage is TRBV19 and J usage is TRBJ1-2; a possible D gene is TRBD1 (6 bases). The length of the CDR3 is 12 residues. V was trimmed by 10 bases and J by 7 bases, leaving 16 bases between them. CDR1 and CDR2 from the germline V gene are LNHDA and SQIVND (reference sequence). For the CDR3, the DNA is TGTGCCATATCGACAGGAAGTTTTGGCTACACCTTC. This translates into CAISTGSFGYTF.

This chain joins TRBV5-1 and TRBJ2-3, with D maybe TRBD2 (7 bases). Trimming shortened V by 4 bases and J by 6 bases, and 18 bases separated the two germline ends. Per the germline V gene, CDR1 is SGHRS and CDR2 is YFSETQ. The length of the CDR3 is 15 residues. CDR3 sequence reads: CASSTQGGAMDTQYF. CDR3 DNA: TGCGCCAGCAGCACTCAAGGGGGGGCGATGGATACGCAGTATTTT.

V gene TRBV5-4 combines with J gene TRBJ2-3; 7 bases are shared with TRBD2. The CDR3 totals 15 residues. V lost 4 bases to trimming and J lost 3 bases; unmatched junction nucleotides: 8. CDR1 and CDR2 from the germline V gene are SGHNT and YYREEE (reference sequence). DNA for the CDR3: TGTGCCAGCAGCCTCAGCGGGGAATTTACAGATACGCAGTATTTT. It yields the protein CASSLSGEFTDTQYF. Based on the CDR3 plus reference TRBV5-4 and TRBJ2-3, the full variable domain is ETGVTQSPTHLIKTRGQQVTLRCSSQSGHNTVSWYQQALGQGPQFIFQYYREEENGRGNFPPRFSGLQFPNYSSELNVNALELDDSALYLCASSLSGEFTDTQYFGPGTRLTVL.